These T cell receptor beta chains were read from a single sample in a study of radiotherapy plus CTLA-4 blockade in lung cancer. The protocol was immunoSEQ multiplex PCR, while the TCRdb copy is restricted to in-frame clones and leaves out a portion. The sample consists of 40,000 to 50,000 clones, 73% of them appearing once. The sample consisted of peripheral blood, taken from a patient treated with radiotherapy plus ipilimumab. These receptors came from a human donor with non-small cell lung cancer who had a complete response to radiotherapy plus ipilimumab. Both conserved end residues are part of each CDR3. D genes are given only for firm matches. Only part of the rows carry a size: once, few, many, or a class if the clone is expanded.

CDR3aa,CDR3nt,d_gene,abundance,j_gene,v_gene
CASGFGYRGTSNQPQHF,TGTGCTAGTGGTTTCGGGTACAGGGGGACGAGCAATCAGCCCCAGCATTTT,TRBD1,NA,TRBJ1-5,TRBV12-5
CASRTVTEAFF,TGTGCCAGCAGGACAGTGACTGAAGCTTTCTTT,NA,NA,TRBJ1-1,TRBV27
CASSSWRGISTDTQYF,TGTGCCAGCAGTAGTTGGAGGGGTATTTCGACAGATACGCAGTATTTT,NA,NA,TRBJ2-3,TRBV27
CAIHDGTSGRNVGEQYF,TGTGCCATCCACGACGGGACTAGCGGGAGAAATGTTGGCGAGCAGTACTTC,TRBD2,medium-sized,TRBJ2-7,TRBV2
CASSLPGKRVAFF,TGTGCCAGCAGCTTACCAGGGAAGCGGGTAGCTTTCTTT,NA,NA,TRBJ1-1,TRBV7-2
CASSSQDRRGEKLFF,TGTGCCAGCAGCTCCCAGGACAGACGTGGGGAAAAACTGTTTTTT,NA,NA,TRBJ1-4,TRBV9
CASSSLLAGGRYEQYF,TGTGCCAGCAGTTCCCTACTAGCGGGAGGAAGGTACGAGCAGTACTTC,TRBD2,NA,TRBJ2-7,TRBV6-5
CASRPSVGPYEQYF,TGCGCCAGCAGACCTAGCGTTGGACCCTACGAGCAGTACTTC,NA,NA,TRBJ2-7,TRBV5-1
CASSLTSGGGDTQYF,TGTGCCAGCAGCCTCACTAGCGGGGGGGGAGATACGCAGTATTTT,TRBD2,NA,TRBJ2-3,TRBV7-9
CASRTRGVNEKLFF,TGTGCCAGCCGTACCCGGGGGGTTAATGAAAAACTGTTTTTT,NA,NA,TRBJ1-4,TRBV27
CAISGGGAEQFF,TGTGCCATCAGTGGAGGGGGGGCCGAGCAGTTCTTC,NA,NA,TRBJ2-1,TRBV10-3
CASSHSGRNSYEQYF,TGTGCCAGCAGCCATAGCGGGAGGAACTCCTACGAGCAGTACTTC,TRBD2,NA,TRBJ2-7,TRBV7-9
CASSPPWAGGHEAFF,TGTGCCAGCAGCCCACCGTGGGCAGGGGGCCATGAAGCTTTCTTT,TRBD1,NA,TRBJ1-1,TRBV11-2
CSPSGYQETQYF,TGCAGCCCTTCCGGGTACCAAGAGACCCAGTACTTC,NA,NA,TRBJ2-5,TRBV29-1
CATSRDRGQGYEQYF,TGTGCCACCAGCAGAGATCGGGGACAGGGCTACGAGCAGTACTTC,TRBD1,NA,TRBJ2-7,TRBV15
CASSLVPRADVREQFF,TGTGCCAGCAGCTTAGTGCCGAGAGCCGATGTGAGGGAGCAGTTCTTC,NA,NA,TRBJ2-1,TRBV7-9
CASRRGTGELFF,TGTGCCAGCAGGCGGGGGACCGGGGAGCTGTTTTTT,TRBD2,NA,TRBJ2-2,TRBV28
CASSLESGRETQYF,TGTGCCAGCAGCTTAGAATCAGGGAGGGAGACCCAGTACTTC,NA,NA,TRBJ2-5,TRBV7-9
CASSLNRGSANEKLFF,TGTGCCAGCTCACTGAACCGCGGGTCGGCTAATGAAAAACTGTTTTTT,NA,NA,TRBJ1-4,TRBV18
CASSSGQIYNEQFF,TGCGCCAGCAGCTCGGGACAGATTTACAATGAGCAGTTCTTC,TRBD1,NA,TRBJ2-1,TRBV5-1
CASSEAWTSLAAQYF,TGTGCCAGCAGTGAAGCTTGGACTAGCTTGGCGGCCCAGTACTTC,TRBD2,NA,TRBJ2-5,TRBV2
CASSTGAILQPQHF,TGTGCCAGTAGTACAGGGGCTATCCTCCAGCCCCAGCATTTT,NA,NA,TRBJ1-5,TRBV19
CASSQQEQGFGEAFF,TGCGCCAGCAGCCAACAGGAACAGGGGTTTGGAGAAGCTTTCTTT,TRBD1,few,TRBJ1-1,TRBV4-3
CASSLVEEFYNEQFF,TGCGCCAGCAGCTTGGTAGAGGAGTTCTACAATGAGCAGTTCTTC,NA,NA,TRBJ2-1,TRBV5-1
CASSLLAGGSYEQYF,TGTGCCAGCAGCTTACTAGCGGGAGGTTCCTACGAGCAGTACTTC,TRBD2,NA,TRBJ2-7,TRBV7-9
CASSSGGGRGSRETQYF,TGTGCCAGCAGCTCTGGGGGGGGCAGGGGCTCACGAGAGACCCAGTACTTC,NA,NA,TRBJ2-5,TRBV7-9
CASRRQDRSGGTEAFF,TGTGCCAGTAGGCGTCAGGACAGGAGTGGAGGAACTGAAGCTTTCTTT,TRBD1,NA,TRBJ1-1,TRBV19
CASSFRSQGARNSPLHF,TGCGCCAGCAGCTTTCGATCACAGGGGGCTCGAAATTCACCCCTCCACTTT,TRBD1,once,TRBJ1-6,TRBV5-1
CASRAGGSNEQYF,TGCGCCAGCCGAGCGGGGGGATCTAACGAGCAGTACTTC,TRBD2,NA,TRBJ2-7,TRBV10-1
CASSLTGLDEQYF,TGTGCCAGCAGTCTCACAGGGTTGGACGAGCAGTACTTC,NA,NA,TRBJ2-7,TRBV28
CSVGRGTGELFF,TGCAGCGTAGGAAGGGGGACCGGGGAGCTGTTTTTT,NA,NA,TRBJ2-2,TRBV29-1
CASRATGFNTGELFF,TGCGCCAGCAGGGCGACAGGGTTTAACACCGGGGAGCTGTTTTTT,TRBD1,NA,TRBJ2-2,TRBV5-1
CASSYSQVTGELFF,TGTGCCAGCAGTTACTCCCAGGTCACCGGGGAGCTGTTTTTT,NA,once,TRBJ2-2,TRBV6-5
CASSQKDLGGLPSYNEQFF,TGCGCCAGCAGCCAAAAGGACCTCGGGGGTCTCCCTTCCTACAATGAGCAGTTCTTC,NA,NA,TRBJ2-1,TRBV4-1
CASSPPGTVYNEQFF,TGTGCCAGCAGCCCGCCGGGGACAGTCTACAATGAGCAGTTCTTC,TRBD1,NA,TRBJ2-1,TRBV7-9
CASSAVTSGETQYF,TGCGCCAGCAGCGCGGTGACTAGCGGAGAGACCCAGTACTTC,TRBD2,NA,TRBJ2-5,TRBV5-1
CASSRRDTGNQPQHF,TGTGCCAGTAGTCGACGGGACACCGGCAATCAGCCCCAGCATTTT,NA,few,TRBJ1-5,TRBV19
CASSEHGGENYGYTF,TGTGCCAGCAGTGAGCACGGAGGGGAAAACTATGGCTACACCTTC,NA,NA,TRBJ1-2,TRBV6-4
CASSLYVGASGGLTDTQYF,TGTGCCAGCAGTTTATATGTCGGGGCTAGCGGGGGGTTGACAGATACGCAGTATTTT,TRBD2,NA,TRBJ2-3,TRBV5-6
CASSYRGYSNQPQHF,TGTGCCAGCAGCTACAGGGGATATAGCAATCAGCCCCAGCATTTT,TRBD1,NA,TRBJ1-5,TRBV11-2